This TCR beta chain was obtained from a study of human T cells and chemical hapten exposure. TCRdb reanalysed the RACE reads using MiXCR and keeps one entry per CDR3 protein. Of roughly 100,000 distinct CDR3 sequences listed, less than 15% are singletons. Time point described: pre-sensitization, week 0. The treatment denotes: therapeutic diphenylcyclopropenone sensitization with weekly scalp DPC. As to this clonotype: Its matching antigen is unknown.

Study-wide results and caveats: Expanded TCRs grouped into significantly more large CDR3 similarity clusters than controls produced.

The CDR3 is 13 residues long. The germline gives CDR1 SEHNR, CDR2 FQNEAQ (reference sequence). V lost 4 bases and J lost 7, with 11 bases in between. The sample consisted of whole blood, taken in connection with sensitization to the hapten diphenylcyclopropenone (DPC). The receptor was derived from a woman between 45 and 60 years old with alopecia areata. Some clones in this sample may be carry-over from other donors' samples. The chain recombines TRBV7-9 with TRBJ1-3; D call uncertain. The CDR3 loop reads CASSSEKQNTIYF. The CDR3 DNA follows: TGTGCCAGCAGCTCAGAAAAACAGAACACCATATATTTT. Full variable domain (remainder filled in from reference TRBV7-9 and TRBJ1-3): DTGVSQNPRHKITKRGQNVTFRCDPISEHNRLYWYRQTLGQGPEFLTYFQNEAQLEKSRLLSDRFSAERPKGSFSTLEIQRTEQGDSAMYLCASSSEKQNTIYFGEGSWLTVV.